The entry below describes one T cell receptor (beta chain). Its target is not known. The data stem from a study of shared clonotypes between healthy human individuals. This CDR3 is 14 amino acids long. V dropped 5 bases and J dropped 11 bases, with 19 bases sitting between them. Clones were sequenced by immunoSEQ multiplex PCR, and TCRdb holds only the in-frame ones, with some missing. Among 75,000 to 100,000 clones listed, around half were seen once. General observations from the study: Apart from blood, nothing was sampled; tissue repertoires likely differ. Limitation of the genetic and exposure-history diversity represented came from the few donors.

Among the donors, all were Caucasian adults who lived in Nashville, Tennessee. The chain joins TRBV6-7 to TRBJ1-5; D not resolved. TRBV6-7 is an ORF for which the function is uncertain. Material: PBMCs. This sequence was found in a woman aged 40 to 49 in good health. Some clones in this sample may be carry-over from other donors' samples. The CDR3 DNA reads TGTGCCAGCAGTGAGTCCTACTCCCTTCCAGCCCAGCATTTT. Translated, it gives CASSESYSLPAQHF.